This T cell receptor (beta chain) is drawn from a study of T-cell memory formation after mild COVID-19. TCRdb redid the calling of the 5' RACE reads with MiXCR, one entry per CDR3 protein. Of under 600,000 distinct CDR3 sequences in the sample, about 22% were seen once. Germline lookup yields CDR1 LGHDT and CDR2 YNNKEL (reference sequence). V was pared by 4 bases and J by 5 bases, with 12 bases between. This CDR3 comprises 13 residues. The sequence was obtained from an adult woman who had mild COVID-19 (a few samples of this study predate the infection). Cell type and time point are not known. The sample consisted of PBMCs or a T cell subset sorted from them (not recorded which). V and J are TRBV3-1 and TRBJ2-7; tentative D call: TRBD1 (7 bases). Here the CDR3 reads CASSRRGHNEQYF. CDR3 in DNA: TGTGCCAGCAGCCGGAGGGGGCATAACGAGCAGTACTTC.